These T cell receptor beta chains were read from a single sample in a study of early T cells in non-severe SARS-CoV-2 infection. MiXCR, run by TCRdb on the 5' RACE reads, gives a single entry per CDR3 protein. The table records around 61,000 distinct CDR3 sequences, about 15% of them present only once. The input for sequencing was whole blood, taken at baseline. The receptor set was obtained from an adult who was a healthcare worker with PCR-confirmed SARS-CoV-2 infection or an uninfected control (not recorded which). Each CDR3 is given without its conserved first and last residue. Each record gives: D gene, J gene, V gene, CDR3 protein. A D gene is named only where the DNA matches it firmly.

d_call: NA; j_call: TRBJ2-5; v_call: TRBV12-5; cdr3_aa: ASGLGGTRQETQY
d_call: TRBD2; j_call: TRBJ2-7; v_call: TRBV20-1; cdr3_aa: SARYGGRYYEQY
d_call: TRBD1; j_call: TRBJ1-1; v_call: TRBV18; cdr3_aa: ASSPGTGANTEAF
d_call: NA; j_call: TRBJ2-7; v_call: TRBV20-1; cdr3_aa: SAKVGYEQY
d_call: NA; j_call: TRBJ1-4; v_call: TRBV24-1; cdr3_aa: ATSESRVASDEKLF
d_call: NA; j_call: TRBJ2-3; v_call: TRBV12-3/TRBV12-4; cdr3_aa: ASSFRRLLTDTQY
d_call: NA; j_call: TRBJ2-2; v_call: TRBV10-2; cdr3_aa: ATRDTNTGELF
d_call: NA; j_call: TRBJ2-2; v_call: TRBV15; cdr3_aa: ATSRPPGELF
d_call: NA; j_call: TRBJ2-7; v_call: TRBV11-1; cdr3_aa: ASSFQWN
d_call: NA; j_call: TRBJ1-6; v_call: TRBV2; cdr3_aa: ASRQNNSPLH
d_call: NA; j_call: TRBJ1-1; v_call: TRBV7-6; cdr3_aa: ASSLDQNTEAF
d_call: NA; j_call: TRBJ1-1; v_call: TRBV29-1; cdr3_aa: SGLVLNTEAF
d_call: NA; j_call: TRBJ2-7; v_call: TRBV12-3/TRBV12-4; cdr3_aa: ASSPLPDRIPYEQY
d_call: NA; j_call: TRBJ1-1; v_call: TRBV3-1; cdr3_aa: ASSRRGQDTEAF
d_call: NA; j_call: TRBJ1-5; v_call: TRBV30; cdr3_aa: AWNSLGRNQPQH
d_call: NA; j_call: TRBJ1-1; v_call: TRBV18; cdr3_aa: ASSPFSGGTEAF
d_call: NA; j_call: TRBJ2-1; v_call: TRBV10-3; cdr3_aa: AISESKGYNEQF
d_call: TRBD2; j_call: TRBJ2-3; v_call: TRBV12-3/TRBV12-4; cdr3_aa: ASSTPRTSGLTDTQY
d_call: TRBD2; j_call: TRBJ2-1; v_call: TRBV10-2; cdr3_aa: ASSVGGLVYNEQF
d_call: NA; j_call: TRBJ2-1; v_call: TRBV20-1; cdr3_aa: SANRDEGRSYNEQF
d_call: NA; j_call: TRBJ1-4; v_call: TRBV19; cdr3_aa: ASRLTNEKLF
d_call: NA; j_call: TRBJ2-7; v_call: TRBV9; cdr3_aa: ASSGDPDGGTYEQY
d_call: NA; j_call: TRBJ2-1; v_call: TRBV28; cdr3_aa: ASSLYAGAEQF
d_call: NA; j_call: TRBJ1-1; v_call: TRBV14; cdr3_aa: ASSQSFKNTEAF
d_call: TRBD1; j_call: TRBJ2-1; v_call: TRBV20-1; cdr3_aa: SAIPGGYNEQF
d_call: NA; j_call: TRBJ2-7; v_call: TRBV6-5; cdr3_aa: ASTYSASGSYEQY
d_call: NA; j_call: TRBJ2-4; v_call: TRBV25-1; cdr3_aa: ASSEPGKNIQY
d_call: NA; j_call: TRBJ2-7; v_call: TRBV14; cdr3_aa: ASSRPGEGYYEQY
d_call: NA; j_call: TRBJ2-7; v_call: TRBV12-5; cdr3_aa: ASGPGQGYSYEQY
d_call: NA; j_call: TRBJ1-1; v_call: TRBV18; cdr3_aa: ASSPRVARATEAF
d_call: TRBD1; j_call: TRBJ2-5; v_call: TRBV7-8; cdr3_aa: ASSLSRTGPETQY
d_call: NA; j_call: TRBJ2-1; v_call: TRBV4-1; cdr3_aa: ASSQAGPLPDNEQF
d_call: NA; j_call: TRBJ1-4; v_call: TRBV5-1; cdr3_aa: ASSLGVEEKLF